These 32 T cell receptor beta chains originate from one sample sequenced in a study of shared clonotypes between healthy human individuals. The repertoire was sequenced with immunoSEQ multiplex PCR; TCRdb's copy has only in-frame clones and lacks some. The sample gives some 1,600,000 clones, around 98% of which show up once; 0.4% to 0.45% is in the top ten. Sample: naive CD4+ T cells sorted from blood. The subset: CD45RA+ positively selected. These receptors came from a man aged 30 to 45 in good health.

V gene TRBV6-5 combines with J gene TRBJ1-1, with a tentative D call TRBD1 (5 bases). V was trimmed by 0 bases and J by 1 base, leaving 12 bases between them. The CDR3 length is 16 residues. From germline, CDR1 is MNHEY and CDR2 SVGAGI. CDR3 loop: CASSYSFGGKNTEAFF. DNA of the CDR3: TGTGCCAGCAGTTACTCGTTTGGGGGGAAGAACACTGAAGCTTTCTTT.

Details on this clone: This sample includes further DNA sequences coding for the same CDR3. J is TRBJ2-3 and V is TRBV29-1; D is ambiguous. Germline-derived CDR1 and CDR2 are SQVTM and ANQGSEA. Between the trimmed V and J ends, which lost 4 bases and 0 bases, there was a span of 5 bases. The CDR3 sequence is 12 residues long. The CDR3 loop reads CSVGVSTDTQYF. For the CDR3, the DNA is TGCAGCGTTGGTGTTAGCACAGATACGCAGTATTTT.

V gene TRBV11-2 combines with J gene TRBJ2-1; 8 bases align to TRBD2. The germline V gene has CDR1 SGHAT and CDR2 FQNNGV. CDR3 length: 15 amino acids. Trimming took 5 bases from V and 4 from J; bases not matched to a gene: 7. Here the CDR3 DNA reads TGTGCCAGCAGCGCCCTCAGCGGGGGTTACAATGAGCAGTTCTTC. Encoded protein: CASSALSGGYNEQFF.

The chain uses TRBV7-9 and TRBJ2-3; D may match TRBD1 or TRBD2 (6 bases each). CDR3 length equals 16 residues. Trimming removed 5 bases from V and 3 bases from J, with 18 bases in between. The V gene's germline CDR1 is SEHNR and CDR2 FQNEAQ (reference sequence). The CDR3 is CASSQGLGGRTDTQYF. The CDR3, as DNA: TGTGCCAGCAGCCAAGGGTTGGGGGGCCGAACAGATACGCAGTATTTT.

To note about this clone: The germline gene is not matched at one end of the junction; a read error may be the cause. The rearrangement uses TRBV7-7 and TRBJ2-7, with a tentative D call TRBD2 (6 bases). CDR3 length: 14 residues. Germline lookup yields CDR1 SSHAT and CDR2 FNYEAQ (reference sequence). Here the CDR3 DNA reads TGTGCTAGCAGCTTAGGCCTTCGGGGGTACGAGCAGTACTTC. This translates into CASSLGLRGYEQYF.

V and J are TRBV6-5 and TRBJ2-3; TRBD2 is a possible D gene (6 bases). The CDR3 loop spans 14 amino acids. V was pared by 5 bases and J by 2 bases, with 11 bases between. The germline gives CDR1 MNHEY, CDR2 SVGAGI. The CDR3 sequence: CASSLLDYTDTQYF. CDR3 DNA sequence: TGTGCCAGCAGTCTTCTGGACTACACAGATACGCAGTATTTT.

The rearrangement links TRBV5-4 to TRBJ2-5; 11 nucleotides match TRBD2. The CDR3 has 16 residues. Germline loops: CDR1 SGHNT, CDR2 YYREEE (reference sequence). V lost 4 bases, J lost 4 bases, and 9 bases stayed unmatched. CDR3 nucleotides: TGTGCCAGCAGCCGCGGACTAGCGGGTACCGGAGAGACCCAGTACTTC. Translated: CASSRGLAGTGETQYF.

The DNA of the CDR3 is TGTGCCAGCAGCTTTGCCCAGGGAAGAGAGACCCAGTACTTC. Translated: CASSFAQGRETQYF. The chain couples TRBV5-5 to TRBJ2-5; perhaps TRBD1 as D (5 bases). The length of the CDR3 is 14 residues. Germline CDR1 is SGHKS and CDR2 is YYEKEE (reference sequence). Trimming pared 2 bases from V and 4 bases from J, leaving 12 bases between.

This clone has only one observation. The genes are TRBV18 and TRBJ2-5; unclear D gene. The CDR3 is made up of 13 amino acids. Germline assignment: CDR1 KGHSH and CDR2 LQKENI. Trimming took off 4 bases at V and 2 bases at J, with 8 bases between the two ends. The CDR3 here is CASSLLEQETQYF. Here the CDR3 DNA reads TGTGCCAGCTCACTTCTAGAACAAGAGACCCAGTACTTC.

The chain carries TRBV19 and TRBJ1-1, with TRBD1 identical over 8 bases. CDR3 length: 14 amino acids. Germline CDR1 is LNHDA and CDR2 is SQIVND (reference sequence). Trimming at V came to 4 bases and at J to 3 bases, leaving 4 bases not matched to a gene. The CDR3 is CASSRDRWDTEAFF. CDR3 in DNA: TGTGCCAGTAGTAGGGACAGGTGGGACACTGAAGCTTTCTTT.

This sequence joins TRBV6-5 and TRBJ1-3; a weak D match, TRBD1 (5 bases). This CDR3 is built from 15 residues. Trimming removed 8 bases from V and 0 bases from J, with 14 bases in between. Looked up from germline, CDR1 is MNHEY and CDR2 is SVGAGI. The CDR3 coding sequence is TGTGCCAGCCGGGACCGGGGCCCCTCTGGAAACACCATATATTTT. It translates to CASRDRGPSGNTIYF.

This chain links TRBV18 with TRBJ2-7, with no clear D. CDR1 is KGHSH and CDR2 is LQKENI in the germline V gene. The CDR3 totals 12 residues. Trimming took 5 bases from V and 2 from J, leaving 7 bases between them. CDR3 amino acids: CASSTTPYEQYF. The CDR3 region has the DNA TGTGCCAGCTCAACGACACCCTACGAGCAGTACTTC.

This clone appeared once. V gene TRBV5-6 combines with J gene TRBJ2-7, with TRBD1 as a possible D gene (6 bases). This CDR3 has 13 residues. V was clipped by 4 bases and J by 3 bases, with 11 bases between them. The germline V gene has CDR1 SGHDT and CDR2 YYEEEE. CDR3 residues: CASSVEQGYEQYF. The CDR3, as DNA: TGTGCCAGCAGCGTTGAACAGGGCTACGAGCAGTACTTC.

The genes are TRBV7-2 and TRBJ1-2; D might be TRBD1 (6 bases). Germline lookup yields CDR1 SGHTA and CDR2 FQGNSA. The V and J ends lost 0 bases and 6 bases respectively, with 11 bases between them. This CDR3 spans 14 amino acids. CDR3 residues: CASSLASGADGYTF. The CDR3 bases are TGTGCCAGCAGCTTAGCGTCAGGGGCTGATGGCTACACCTTC. Using reference TRBV7-2 and TRBJ1-2 for the parts outside the CDR3, the full variable domain is GAGVSQSPSNKVTEKGKDVELRCDPISGHTALYWYRQSLGQGLEFLIYFQGNSAPDKSGLPSDRFSAERTGGSVSTLTIQRTQQEDSAVYLCASSLASGADGYTFGSGTRLTVV.

The chain's CDR3 is CASNRAGDFYNEQFF. CDR3 coding DNA: TGTGCCAGCAATCGGGCGGGAGACTTTTACAATGAGCAGTTCTTC. V and J are TRBV9 and TRBJ2-1; 7 bases are a match to TRBD2. V was pared by 6 bases and J by 4 bases, with 10 bases of the junction left unmatched. CDR1 is SGDLS, CDR2 YYNGEE, per germline. This CDR3 has 15 amino acids.

The V gene is TRBV11-2, the J gene TRBJ2-1; D is perhaps TRBD1 (5 bases). Trimming removed 4 bases at V and 5 bases at J, with 9 bases between. CDR3 length equals 13 residues. From germline, CDR1 is SGHAT and CDR2 FQNNGV. CDR3 in DNA: TGTGCCAGCAGCTCTGGGGCGCACAATGAGCAGTTCTTC. Translating gives CASSSGAHNEQFF.

The J gene is TRBJ2-3, the V gene TRBV5-4; D gene uncertain. V shed 0 bases and J shed 0 bases, with 5 bases lying between them. In germline, CDR1 is SGHNT, CDR2 YYREEE (reference sequence). This CDR3 is 14 amino acids long. The CDR3 coding sequence is TGTGCCAGCAGCTTGGATGGTAGCACAGATACGCAGTATTTT. Protein sequence: CASSLDGSTDTQYF.

The rearrangement links TRBV6-6 to TRBJ2-1; 9 nucleotides line up with TRBD2. Germline V CDR1 and CDR2: MNHNY, SVGAGI (reference sequence). Germline trimming cut 3 bases from V and 7 bases from J; bases unmatched to any gene: 7. This CDR3 spans 15 amino acids. Here the CDR3 reads CASSYSGSGGNEQFF. The CDR3, as DNA: TGTGCCAGCAGTTATAGCGGGAGTGGAGGGAATGAGCAGTTCTTC.

As to this clone: The sample contains more than one DNA sequence encoding this CDR3. The chain recombines TRBV2 with TRBJ2-7; 7 bases align to TRBD1. Trimming took 4 bases from V and 3 from J; bases not matched to a gene: 0. Germline V CDR1 and CDR2: SNHLY, FYNNEI. The CDR3 is 12 residues long. CDR3 DNA: TGTGCCAGCAGTGGGGACAGCTACGAGCAGTACTTC. As protein: CASSGDSYEQYF.

The chain combines TRBV28 with TRBJ1-4, with D possibly matching TRBD1 (6 bases). V dropped 3 bases and J dropped 2 bases, with 10 bases sitting between them. The CDR3 is made up of 15 amino acids. Germline V gene data show CDR1 as MDHEN and CDR2 as SYDVKM. The CDR3 DNA reads TGTGCCAGCAGTTTTCAGGGGTTTACTAATGAAAAACTGTTTTTT. Its protein product is CASSFQGFTNEKLFF. The full variable domain, with the rest looked up from reference TRBV28 and TRBJ1-4, is DVKVTQSSRYLVKRTGEKVFLECVQDMDHENMFWYRQDPGLGLRLIYFSYDVKMKEKGDIPEGYSVSREKKERFSLILESASTNQTSMYLCASSFQGFTNEKLFFGSGTQLSVL.

This chain links TRBV4-3 with TRBJ1-4; D unclear. CDR1 and CDR2 (germline): LGHNA, YSLEER. The length of the CDR3 is 16 residues. Trimming took off 4 bases at V and 0 bases at J, with 12 bases between the two ends. The CDR3 nucleotides are TGCGCCAGCAGCCGTGCCCAGTCCCCAACTAATGAAAAACTGTTTTTT. Translated: CASSRAQSPTNEKLFF.

Turning to this clone: At one end the junction does not follow the germline gene, possibly because of a read error. This sequence joins TRBV29-1 and TRBJ2-3, with 7 bases fitting TRBD2. The CDR3 contains 10 residues. Per the germline V gene, CDR1 is SQVTM and CDR2 is ANQGSEA. CDR3 in amino acids: CSVSDLTSVF. The DNA for the CDR3 is TGCAGCGTTTCCGACCTCACTAGCGTATTT.

V gene TRBV14 combines with J gene TRBJ2-3; 7 bases are a match to TRBD1. The CDR3 is 16 residues long. Losses at the gene ends were 3 bases for V and 3 bases for J; bases not matched to a gene: 9. CDR1 and CDR2 (germline): SGHDN, FVKESK. The CDR3 reads CASSQSRGFYTDTQYF. CDR3 sequence (DNA): TGTGCCAGCAGCCAGTCCAGGGGGTTCTATACAGATACGCAGTATTTT.

The CDR3 protein is CASSLERDPHNEQFF. In DNA, the CDR3 is TGTGCCAGCAGCCTAGAGCGGGATCCACACAATGAGCAGTTCTTC. The chain couples TRBV7-2 to TRBJ2-1, with 7 bases matching TRBD2. In germline, CDR1 is SGHTA, CDR2 FQGNSA. This CDR3 contains 15 residues. V dropped 5 bases and J dropped 5; count of bases not matched to a gene: 9.

This clone was found once. This sequence joins TRBV18 and TRBJ2-3, with 8 bases identical to TRBD1. This CDR3 spans 15 amino acids. V gave up 3 bases and J gave up 2 bases; unmatched junction bases: 4. Germline V lookup: CDR1 KGHSH, CDR2 LQKENI. The CDR3, as DNA: TGTGCCAGCTCACCGGGACAGGCTTACACAGATACGCAGTATTTT. Translation gives CASSPGQAYTDTQYF.

The chain combines TRBV5-1 with TRBJ2-7; TRBD1 aligns across 7 bases. Germline V CDR1 and CDR2: SGHRS, YFSETQ. The CDR3 length is 15 residues. The V segment lost 2 bases and the J segment 1 base; nucleotides outside the gene matches: 6. Written as DNA, the CDR3 is TGCGCCAGCAGCTTCCGGCCGGGACAGTCCTACGAGCAGTACTTC. Its translation is CASSFRPGQSYEQYF. Drawing the rest from reference TRBV5-1 and TRBJ2-7, the complete variable domain is KAGVTQTPRYLIKTRGQQVTLSCSPISGHRSVSWYQQTPGQGLQFLFEYFSETQRNKGNFPGRFSGRQFSNSRSEMNVSTLELGDSALYLCASSFRPGQSYEQYFGPGTRLTVT.

In the case of this clone: In the same sample, other DNA sequences code for this CDR3. The rearrangement uses TRBV28 and TRBJ1-4, with a possible D match to TRBD1 (6 bases). Trimming stripped 9 bases from V and 5 bases from J, with 13 bases between. The CDR3 runs 13 residues. CDR1 and CDR2 (germline): MDHEN, SYDVKM. This chain's CDR3 is CASKGGTNEKLFF. The CDR3 nucleotides read TGTGCCAGTAAAGGGGGGACGAATGAAAAACTGTTTTTT.

CDR3 DNA: TGCGCCAGCAGCTTCGGGACTAGCGGGAGATTGGGAGAGACCCAGTACTTC. Amino acids: CASSFGTSGRLGETQYF. This sequence joins TRBV5-1 and TRBJ2-5; 14 nucleotides match TRBD2. The CDR3 covers 17 residues. Germline lookup yields CDR1 SGHRS and CDR2 YFSETQ. The J segment lost 4 bases and the V segment lost 2 bases, leaving 7 bases of the junction unmatched.

J is TRBJ2-1 and V is TRBV19; possible D gene TRBD1, 6 bases. CDR1 LNHDA and CDR2 SQIVND come from the germline V gene (reference sequence). There are 15 residues in the CDR3. With 3 bases removed from V and 12 bases from J, the gap between germline ends came to 21 bases. The CDR3: CASSIQGSPGRGQFF. Here the CDR3 DNA reads TGTGCCAGTAGTATTCAGGGGTCCCCCGGACGGGGGCAGTTCTTC. Looking up the rest from reference TRBV19 and TRBJ2-1 gives the full variable domain: DGGITQSPKYLFRKEGQNVTLSCEQNLNHDAMYWYRQDPGQGLRLIYYSQIVNDFQKGDIAEGYSVSREKKESFPLTVTSAQKNPTAFYLCASSIQGSPGRGQFFGPGTRLTVL.

This chain joins TRBV10-2 and TRBJ2-7, with D maybe TRBD2 (7 bases). The CDR3 totals 14 residues. Looked up from germline, CDR1 is WSHSY and CDR2 is SAAADI. V lost 2 bases and J lost 4, with 12 bases in between. Here the CDR3 reads CASSEGGAPYEQYF. The CDR3 DNA sequence: TGCGCCAGCAGTGAGGGGGGGGCGCCTTACGAGCAGTACTTC.

The rearrangement uses TRBV15 and TRBJ2-3, with D tentatively TRBD2 (6 bases). Trimming took 5 bases from V and 3 from J, leaving 9 bases between them. CDR1 is LNHNV, CDR2 YYDKDF, per germline (reference sequence). This CDR3 is 13 amino acids long. CDR3 in DNA: TGTGCCACCAGCCGCGGGACGACAGATACGCAGTATTTT. Its translation is CATSRGTTDTQYF.

The chain recombines TRBV7-6 with TRBJ2-5, with D possibly called TRBD1 or TRBD2 (5 bases each). The length of the CDR3 is 15 residues. The germline V and J ends were trimmed by 0 bases and 2 bases, with 10 bases remaining between them. Per germline, CDR1 SGHVS and CDR2 FNYEAQ. CDR3 DNA sequence: TGTGCCAGCAGCTTAGCCGGGACGGTACAAGAGACCCAGTACTTC. Translation gives CASSLAGTVQETQYF.